Each of the 8 T cell receptor beta chains below was sequenced from the same sample in a study of T-cell reconstitution after alpha-beta-depleted transplantation in children. Preparing the TCRbeta library involved the use of unique molecular identifiers. TCRdb re-derived calls from the PCR reads in MiXCR, one entry per CDR3 protein. The sample shows about 590,000 distinct CDR3 sequences, over 10% of them seen only once. The source was PBMCs, mostly from graft donor cells, collected 360 days after TCRalphabeta/CD19-depleted stem cell transplant. The receptors come from a male patient younger than 18 who had a stem cell transplant for acute myeloid leukemia, so the T cells may come from the graft donor.

V and J are TRBV14 and TRBJ1-2, with 8 bases fitting TRBD1. The length of the CDR3 is 18 residues. Germline V gives CDR1 SGHDN, CDR2 FVKESK. V was clipped by 0 bases and J by 0 bases; unmatched bases: 9. CDR3 amino acids: CASSQDTRDRKTNYGYTF. CDR3 DNA: TGTGCCAGCAGCCAAGATACCCGGGACAGGAAAACTAACTATGGCTACACCTTC. The full variable domain, its missing parts supplied by reference TRBV14 and TRBJ1-2, is EAGVTQFPSHSVIEKGQTVTLRCDPISGHDNLYWYRRVMGKEIKFLLHFVKESKQDESGMPNNRFLAERTGGTYSTLKVQPAELEDSGVYFCASSQDTRDRKTNYGYTFGSGTRLTVV.

This clonotype showed up many times. The chain links TRBV12-3 or TRBV12-4 to TRBJ1-1, with a tentative D call TRBD1 (5 bases). This CDR3 is built from 14 residues. The V end lost 5 bases, the J end lost 6 bases, and 16 bases lay between the germline ends. Here the CDR3 reads CASSVRGSLAEAFF. The CDR3 DNA reads TGTGCCAGCAGTGTACGGGGCAGTCTCGCTGAAGCTTTCTTT.

This clonotype was seen at least ten times. The chain has TRBV5-1 and TRBJ1-5; D is undetermined. Looked up from germline, CDR1 is SGHRS and CDR2 is YFSETQ. This CDR3 has 10 residues. V lost 6 bases and J 9 bases, leaving 7 bases between the germline ends. The CDR3 spells CASTLGPQHF. CDR3 nucleotides: TGCGCCAGCACATTGGGGCCCCAGCATTTT.

The CDR3 loop is CASSKGLAGYNEQFF. The CDR3 nucleotides are TGTGCCAGCAGCAAGGGACTAGCGGGCTACAATGAGCAGTTCTTC. The V call is TRBV2, the J call TRBJ2-1, with TRBD2 matching 12 bases. Germline V gene lookup returns CDR1 SNHLY and CDR2 FYNNEI. With 6 bases clipped from V and 3 bases from J, the junction kept 3 bases outside the gene matches. The CDR3 has 15 amino acids.

The chain has TRBV20-1 and TRBJ2-2; 10 bases are shared with TRBD1. The germline CDR1 and CDR2 sequences are DFQATT and SNEGSKA (reference sequence). CDR3 length: 16 amino acids. V lost 5 bases, J lost 1 base, and 7 bases stayed unmatched. The CDR3 here is CSAPPGQGMNTGELFF. CDR3 sequence (DNA): TGCAGTGCTCCCCCGGGACAGGGGATGAACACCGGGGAGCTGTTTTTT.

The gene calls are TRBV19 and TRBJ2-2, with TRBD1 as a possible D gene (6 bases). Deletions cut 10 bases from V and 7 bases from J, with 7 bases between. The germline gives CDR1 LNHDA, CDR2 SQIVND (reference sequence). The CDR3 has 10 residues. Written as DNA, the CDR3 is TGTGCCACACAGGGCGGGGAGCTGTTTTTT. As protein: CATQGGELFF.

V and J are TRBV11-2 and TRBJ2-1; 11 bases agree with TRBD2. Germline lookup yields CDR1 SGHAT and CDR2 FQNNGV. The length of the CDR3 is 13 residues. J lost 15 bases, V lost 2 bases, and 6 bases had no gene match. The CDR3, as DNA: TGTGCCAGCAGCTTACTAGCGGGAGGTCGGCGGTTCTTC. It translates to CASSLLAGGRRFF.

This clonotype has a handful of counts. The CDR3 spells CSPLAGNNEQFF. CDR3 nucleotide sequence: TGCAGCCCCCTAGCGGGAAACAATGAGCAGTTCTTC. The genes are TRBV29-1 and TRBJ2-1; 9 nucleotides align to TRBD2. The V gene end was trimmed by 8 bases and the J gene end by 5 bases; junction bases not matched to a gene: 4. The CDR3 runs to 12 residues. Germline CDR1 SQVTM, CDR2 ANQGSEA.